Listed below are T cell receptor beta chains from one sample, sequenced in a study of Graves' ophthalmopathy and Graves' hyperthyroidism. One entry per CDR3 protein, called by TCRdb with MiXCR from the multiplex PCR reads. Here the sample spans some 200,000 distinct CDR3 sequences, around 30% being singletons. Sequencing was performed on peripheral blood. These receptors originate from a middle-aged man with Graves' ophthalmopathy. The CDR3 runs from the conserved cysteine through the conserved F or W. The order of the fields is V gene, D gene, clone size, J gene, CDR3 protein, CDR3 DNA. A D gene is named only where the DNA matches it firmly. Only part of the rows carry a size: once, few, many, or a class if the clone is expanded.

v_gene: TRBV20-1; d_gene: .; abundance: .; j_gene: TRBJ2-7; CDR3aa: CSARAKGDVYEQYF; CDR3nt: TGCAGTGCTAGGGCGAAGGGTGATGTCTACGAGCAGTACTTC
v_gene: TRBV19; d_gene: TRBD2; abundance: many; j_gene: TRBJ2-7; CDR3aa: CASSIEPAGGSYEQYF; CDR3nt: TGTGCCAGTAGTATAGAACCGGCGGGAGGATCCTACGAGCAGTACTTC
v_gene: TRBV19; d_gene: .; abundance: many; j_gene: TRBJ1-3; CDR3aa: CASSGWGYLPTSGNTIYF; CDR3nt: TGTGCCAGTAGTGGTTGGGGTTACCTCCCTACGTCTGGAAACACCATATATTTT
v_gene: TRBV3-1; d_gene: TRBD1; abundance: many; j_gene: TRBJ1-5; CDR3aa: CASSQDRVGQPQHF; CDR3nt: TGTGCCAGCAGCCAGGACAGGGTTGGGCAGCCCCAGCATTTT
v_gene: TRBV12-3/TRBV12-4; d_gene: .; abundance: many; j_gene: TRBJ2-5; CDR3aa: CASKPPSETQYF; CDR3nt: TGTGCCAGCAAACCACCCTCGGAGACCCAGTACTTC
v_gene: TRBV6-5; d_gene: .; abundance: .; j_gene: TRBJ1-6; CDR3aa: CASSYSRALTSPLHF; CDR3nt: TGTGCCAGCAGTTACTCGAGGGCTCTGACTTCACCCCTCCACTTT
v_gene: TRBV29-1; d_gene: .; abundance: many; j_gene: TRBJ1-2; CDR3aa: CSVVDNYGYTF; CDR3nt: TGCAGCGTTGTGGATAACTATGGCTACACCTTC
v_gene: TRBV27; d_gene: .; abundance: few; j_gene: TRBJ2-5; CDR3aa: CASSLVSGYRETQYF; CDR3nt: TGTGCCAGCAGTTTAGTTTCGGGGTATCGAGAGACCCAGTACTTC
v_gene: TRBV7-2; d_gene: TRBD2; abundance: many; j_gene: TRBJ2-7; CDR3aa: CASSLALAGEGEQYF; CDR3nt: TGTGCCAGCAGCTTAGCATTAGCGGGAGAGGGTGAGCAGTACTTC
v_gene: TRBV19; d_gene: TRBD1; abundance: many; j_gene: TRBJ1-1; CDR3aa: CASIRDRDGLGRTEAFF; CDR3nt: TGTGCCAGTATCAGAGACAGGGACGGTTTAGGTAGGACTGAAGCTTTCTTT
v_gene: TRBV28; d_gene: TRBD1; abundance: .; j_gene: TRBJ1-1; CDR3aa: CASRPTPGQGGTEAFF; CDR3nt: TGTGCCAGCAGACCAACACCGGGACAGGGAGGTACTGAAGCTTTCTTT
v_gene: TRBV12-3/TRBV12-4; d_gene: .; abundance: many; j_gene: TRBJ2-2; CDR3aa: CATEPQNTGELFF; CDR3nt: TGTGCCACGGAGCCCCAGAACACCGGGGAGCTGTTTTTT
v_gene: TRBV6-2/TRBV6-3; d_gene: .; abundance: many; j_gene: TRBJ2-2; CDR3aa: CASRKLETGELFF; CDR3nt: TGTGCCAGCAGAAAACTAGAGACCGGGGAGCTGTTTTTT
v_gene: TRBV20-1; d_gene: .; abundance: many; j_gene: TRBJ2-2; CDR3aa: CSATSYETNTGELFF; CDR3nt: TGCAGTGCTACCTCGTATGAAACGAACACCGGGGAGCTGTTTTTT
v_gene: TRBV28; d_gene: .; abundance: .; j_gene: TRBJ2-5; CDR3aa: CATHEGREETQYF; CDR3nt: TGTGCCACCCACGAGGGGCGGGAAGAGACCCAGTACTTC